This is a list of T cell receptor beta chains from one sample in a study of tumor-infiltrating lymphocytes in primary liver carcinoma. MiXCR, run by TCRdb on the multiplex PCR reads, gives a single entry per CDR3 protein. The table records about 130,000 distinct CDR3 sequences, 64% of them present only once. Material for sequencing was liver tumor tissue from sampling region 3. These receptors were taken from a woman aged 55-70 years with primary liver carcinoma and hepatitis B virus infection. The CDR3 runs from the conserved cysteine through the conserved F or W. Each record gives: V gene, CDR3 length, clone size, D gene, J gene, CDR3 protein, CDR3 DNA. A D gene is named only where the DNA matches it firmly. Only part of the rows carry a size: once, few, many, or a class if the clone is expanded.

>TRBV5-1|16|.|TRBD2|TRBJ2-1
CASSPRGAGAGGKQFF
TGCGCCAGCAGCCCCCGGGGAGCGGGAGCAGGAGGTAAGCAGTTCTTC
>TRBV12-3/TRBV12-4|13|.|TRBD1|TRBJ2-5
CTSSRGQGETQYF
TGTACCAGCAGTAGGGGACAGGGGGAGACCCAGTACTTC
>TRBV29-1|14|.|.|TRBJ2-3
CGVEGGKSVDTQYF
TGCGGCGTTGAAGGGGGGAAAAGTGTAGATACGCAGTATTTC
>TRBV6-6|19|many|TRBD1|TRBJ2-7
CASSSGGRDRGSPYGEQYF
TGTGCCAGCAGTTCAGGAGGGCGGGACAGGGGTTCCCCCTACGGCGAGCAGTACTTC
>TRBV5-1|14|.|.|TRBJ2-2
CASSLYNRPGELFF
TGTGCCAGCAGCTTGTATAACAGGCCCGGGGAGCTGTTTTTT
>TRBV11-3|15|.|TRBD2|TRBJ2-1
CANNLLAGDCNEQFF
TGTGCCAACAACTTACTAGCGGGGGATTGCAATGAGCAGTTCTTC
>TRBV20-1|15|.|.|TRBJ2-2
CSARGQGGNTGELFF
TGCAGTGCTAGGGGGCAGGGGGGGAACACCGGGGAGCTGTTTTTT
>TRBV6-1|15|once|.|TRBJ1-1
CVSSAPGGLRGGAFF
TGTGTCAGCAGTGCCCCCGGGGGACTCCGCGGTGGGGCTTTCTTT
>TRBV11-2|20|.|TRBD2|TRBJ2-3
CASSLMGLAGLRVCTDTQYF
TGTGCCAGCAGCTTAATGGGCCTAGCGGGATTGAGAGTCTGCACAGATACGCAGTATTTT
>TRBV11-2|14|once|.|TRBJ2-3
CANSTGLPTDTQYF
TGTGCCAACAGCACGGGGCTTCCCACAGATACACAGTATTTT
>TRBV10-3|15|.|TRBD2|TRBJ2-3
CAIRPGLALTDTQYF
TGTGCCATCAGGCCGGGACTAGCCCTCACAGATACGCAGTATTTT
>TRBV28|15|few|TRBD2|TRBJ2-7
CASSPLLSPEREQYF
TGTGCCAGCAGCCCCTTACTATCCCCCGAGCGGGAGCAGTATTTC
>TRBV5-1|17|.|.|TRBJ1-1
CASSLALGRWVNTEASF
TGCGCCAGCAGCTTGGCCCTCGGCAGGTGGGTGAACACTGAAGCTTCCTTT
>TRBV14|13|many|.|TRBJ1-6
CASTLTGGSPLHF
TGTGCCAGCACCCTGACAGGAGGATCACCCCTCCACTTT
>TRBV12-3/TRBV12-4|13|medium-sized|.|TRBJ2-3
CASSLSSGLTPYF
TGTGCCAGCAGTTTATCGTCCGGACTCACCCCGTATTTT
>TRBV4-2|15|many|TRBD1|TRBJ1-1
CASSPLDRENTEAFF
TGTGCCAGCAGCCCCCTGGACAGGGAAAACACTGAAGCTTTCTTT
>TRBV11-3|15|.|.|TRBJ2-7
CASSPGTRGNYERYF
TGTGCCAGCAGCCCTGGGACAAGGGGCAACTACGAGCGGTACTTC
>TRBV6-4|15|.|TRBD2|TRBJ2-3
CASSASPSGTDTQYF
TGTGCCAGCAGTGCCTCGCCTAGCGGGACAGATACGCAGTATTTT
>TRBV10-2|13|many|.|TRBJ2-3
CASSPATTDTQYF
TGCGCCAGTTCCCCAGCTACCACAGATACGCAGTATTTT
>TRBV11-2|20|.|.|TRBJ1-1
CASSLHQHGHLRFWGYEAFF
TGTGCCAGCAGCCTACATCAGCACGGACACCTTCGCTTTTGGGGCTACGAAGCTTTCTTT
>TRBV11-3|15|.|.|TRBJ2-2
CTSSSYRVLGGELFF
TGTACCAGCAGCTCTTACAGGGTTTTAGGCGGGGAGCTGTTTTTT
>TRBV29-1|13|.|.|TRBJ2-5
CSVEGGAQEAQYF
TGCAGTGTTGAGGGTGGGGCCCAAGAGGCCCAGTACTTC
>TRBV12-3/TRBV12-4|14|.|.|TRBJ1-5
CASSFTGRSGAHHF
TGTGCCAGCAGTTTTACAGGGAGATCGGGGGCCCATCATTTT
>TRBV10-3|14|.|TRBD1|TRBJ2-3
CAIKRDRGQDTWYF
TGTGCCATCAAGCGAGACAGGGGGCAAGATACGTGGTATTTT
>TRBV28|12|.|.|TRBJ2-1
CASRGRVGGQFF
TGTGCCAGCAGGGGCAGGGTTGGTGGGCAGTTCTTC
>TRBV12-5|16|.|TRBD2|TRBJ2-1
CTSDSTIAGGGNEQFF
TGTACTAGTGATTCGACCATAGCGGGAGGAGGGAATGAGCAGTTCTTC